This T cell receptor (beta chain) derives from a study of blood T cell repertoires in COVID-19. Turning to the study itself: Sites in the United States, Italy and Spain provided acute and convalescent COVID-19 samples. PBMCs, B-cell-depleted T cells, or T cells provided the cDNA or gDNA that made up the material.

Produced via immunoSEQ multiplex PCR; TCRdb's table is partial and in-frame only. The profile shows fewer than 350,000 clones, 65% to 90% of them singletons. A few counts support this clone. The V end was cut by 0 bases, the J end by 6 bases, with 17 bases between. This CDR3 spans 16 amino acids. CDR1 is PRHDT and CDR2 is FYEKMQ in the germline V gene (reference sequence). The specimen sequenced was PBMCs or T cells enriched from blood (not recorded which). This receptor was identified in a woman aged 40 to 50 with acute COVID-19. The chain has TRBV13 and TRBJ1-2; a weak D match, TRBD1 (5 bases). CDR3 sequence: CASSLGLIGVGDGYTF. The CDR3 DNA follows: TGTGCCAGCAGCTTAGGCCTAATCGGTGTAGGGGATGGCTACACCTTC.